This TCR beta chain was sequenced during a study of blood T cell repertoires in COVID-19. Sequencing was performed with immunoSEQ multiplex PCR; in TCRdb, only in-frame clones are kept and a portion is missing. Among under 300,000 clones listed, roughly 85% were seen once. V lost 5 bases to trimming and J lost 7 bases, with 11 bases between them. The CDR3 has 12 amino acids. Germline V gene sequence: CDR1 SGHVS, CDR2 FNYEAQ. The origin of this receptor is a woman between 18 and 29 years old with acute or convalescent COVID-19. This chain joins TRBV7-6 and TRBJ1-2, with a possible D match to TRBD1 (5 bases). The sequencing sample was made of peripheral blood. The CDR3 region has the DNA TGTGCCAGCAGCCCGTTAGACAGTGGCTACACCTTC. This translates into CASSPLDSGYTF.